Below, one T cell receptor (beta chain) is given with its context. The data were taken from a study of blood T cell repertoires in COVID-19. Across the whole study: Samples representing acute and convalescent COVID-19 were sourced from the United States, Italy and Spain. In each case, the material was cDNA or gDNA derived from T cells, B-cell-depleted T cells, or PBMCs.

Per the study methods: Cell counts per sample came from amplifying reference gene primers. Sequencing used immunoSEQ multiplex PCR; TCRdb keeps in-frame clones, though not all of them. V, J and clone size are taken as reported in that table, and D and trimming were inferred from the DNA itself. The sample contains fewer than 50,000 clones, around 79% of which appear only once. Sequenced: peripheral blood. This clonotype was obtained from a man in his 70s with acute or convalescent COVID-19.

The CDR3 coding sequence is TGTGCCAGTAGGACTAGCGGTCAAGAGACCCAGTACTTC. Amino acid sequence: CASRTSGQETQYF. The V call is TRBV19, the J call TRBJ2-5; 9 bases fit TRBD2. Germline CDR1 is LNHDA and CDR2 is SQIVND (reference sequence). This CDR3 spans 13 amino acids. The V and J ends lost 6 bases and 2 bases, in that order; junction bases with no gene match: 1.